This T cell receptor beta chain emerged from a study of blood T cell repertoires in COVID-19. Profiling relied on immunoSEQ multiplex PCR, and the TCRdb table lists in-frame clones only, not all of them. The sample lists some 91,000 clones; approximately 80% were seen once. In germline, CDR1 is SGHAT, CDR2 FQNNGV. With 2 bases removed from V and 2 bases from J, the gap between germline ends came to 14 bases. This CDR3 is 16 amino acids long. This clonotype was sampled from a man aged 65-85 years with acute or convalescent COVID-19. Sequenced material: peripheral blood. V and J are TRBV11-2 and TRBJ2-3; D is possibly TRBD1 (5 bases). The CDR3 here is CASSLRGSSDTDTQYF. For the CDR3, the DNA is TGTGCCAGCAGCTTAAGGGGCTCGAGCGACACAGATACGCAGTATTTT.